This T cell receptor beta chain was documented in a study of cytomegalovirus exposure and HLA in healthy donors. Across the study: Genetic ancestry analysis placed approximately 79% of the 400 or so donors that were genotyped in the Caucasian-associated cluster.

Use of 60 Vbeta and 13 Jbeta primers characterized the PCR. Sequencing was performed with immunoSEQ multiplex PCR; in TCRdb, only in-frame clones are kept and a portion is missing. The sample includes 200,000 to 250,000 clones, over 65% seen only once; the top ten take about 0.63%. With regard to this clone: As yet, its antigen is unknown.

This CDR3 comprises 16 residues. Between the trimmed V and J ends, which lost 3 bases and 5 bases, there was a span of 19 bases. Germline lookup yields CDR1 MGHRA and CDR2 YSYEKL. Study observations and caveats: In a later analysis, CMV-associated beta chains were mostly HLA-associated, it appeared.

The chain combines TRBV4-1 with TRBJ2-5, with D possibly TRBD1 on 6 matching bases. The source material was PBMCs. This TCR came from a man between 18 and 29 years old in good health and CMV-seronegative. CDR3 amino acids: CASSHNGQSGIETQYF. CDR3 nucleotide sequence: TGCGCCAGCAGCCACAACGGACAGTCTGGGATCGAGACCCAGTACTTC.